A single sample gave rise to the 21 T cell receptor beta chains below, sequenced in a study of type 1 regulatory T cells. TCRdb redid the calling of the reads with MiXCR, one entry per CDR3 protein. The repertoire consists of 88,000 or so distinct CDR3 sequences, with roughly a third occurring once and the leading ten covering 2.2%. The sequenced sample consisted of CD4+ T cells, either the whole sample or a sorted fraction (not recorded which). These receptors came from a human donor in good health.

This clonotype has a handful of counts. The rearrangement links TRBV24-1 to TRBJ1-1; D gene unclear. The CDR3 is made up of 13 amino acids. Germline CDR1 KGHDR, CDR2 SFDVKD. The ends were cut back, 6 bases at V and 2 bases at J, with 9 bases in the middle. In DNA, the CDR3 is TGTGCCACCAGTAACGCAGCCAACACTGAAGCTTTCTTT. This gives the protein CATSNAANTEAFF.

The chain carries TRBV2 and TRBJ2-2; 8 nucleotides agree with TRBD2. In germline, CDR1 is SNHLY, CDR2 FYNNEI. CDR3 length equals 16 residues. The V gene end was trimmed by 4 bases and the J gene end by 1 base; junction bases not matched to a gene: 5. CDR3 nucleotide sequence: TGTGCCAGCAGTGCGACTAGCGCGAGGAACACCGGGGAGCTGTTTTTT. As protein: CASSATSARNTGELFF.

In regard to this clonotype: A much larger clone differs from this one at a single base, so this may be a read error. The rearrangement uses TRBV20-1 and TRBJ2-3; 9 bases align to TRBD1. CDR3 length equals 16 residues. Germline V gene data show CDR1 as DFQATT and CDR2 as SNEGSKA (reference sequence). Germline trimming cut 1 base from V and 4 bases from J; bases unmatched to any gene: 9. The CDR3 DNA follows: TGCAGTGCTAGAGGACAGGGGGGTAGCGGCTCAGATACGCAGTATTTT. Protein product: CSARGQGGSGSDTQYF.

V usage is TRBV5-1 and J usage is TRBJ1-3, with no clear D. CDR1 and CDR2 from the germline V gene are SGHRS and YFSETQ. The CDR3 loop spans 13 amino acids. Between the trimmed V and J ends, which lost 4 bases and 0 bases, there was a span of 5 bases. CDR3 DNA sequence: TGCGCCAGCAGCCAAGACTCTGGAAACACCATATATTTT. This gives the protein CASSQDSGNTIYF.

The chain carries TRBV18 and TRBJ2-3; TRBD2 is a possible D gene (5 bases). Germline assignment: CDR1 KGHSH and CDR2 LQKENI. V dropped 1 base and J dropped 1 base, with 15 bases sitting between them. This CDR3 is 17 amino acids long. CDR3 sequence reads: CASSPLGPKRGTDTQYF. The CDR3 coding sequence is TGTGCCAGCTCACCACTAGGACCCAAGAGGGGCACAGATACGCAGTATTTT.

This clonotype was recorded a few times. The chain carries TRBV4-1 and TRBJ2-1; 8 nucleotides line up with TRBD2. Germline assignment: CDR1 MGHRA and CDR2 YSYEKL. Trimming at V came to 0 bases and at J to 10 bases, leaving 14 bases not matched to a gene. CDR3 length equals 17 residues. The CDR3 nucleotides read TGCGCCAGCAGCCAAGAGGGACTAGTTCCCCCTCTAGAGGAGCAGTTCTTC. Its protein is CASSQEGLVPPLEEQFF.

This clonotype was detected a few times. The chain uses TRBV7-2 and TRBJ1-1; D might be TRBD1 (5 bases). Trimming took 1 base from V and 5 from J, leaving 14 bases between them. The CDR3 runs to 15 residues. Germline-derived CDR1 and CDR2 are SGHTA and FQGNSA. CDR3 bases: TGTGCCAGCAGCTTAGAGTCGGGGGGAGAAACTGAAGCTTTCTTT. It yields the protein CASSLESGGETEAFF.

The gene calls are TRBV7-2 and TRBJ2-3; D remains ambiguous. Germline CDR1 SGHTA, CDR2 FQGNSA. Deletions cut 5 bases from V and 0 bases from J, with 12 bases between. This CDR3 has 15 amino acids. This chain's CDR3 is CASSRRSLSTDTQYF. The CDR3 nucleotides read TGTGCCAGCAGCCGCAGGTCCCTCAGCACAGATACGCAGTATTTT.

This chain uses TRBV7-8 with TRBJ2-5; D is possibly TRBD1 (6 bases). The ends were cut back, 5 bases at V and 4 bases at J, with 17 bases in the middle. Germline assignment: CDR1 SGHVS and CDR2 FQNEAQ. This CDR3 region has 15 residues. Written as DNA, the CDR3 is TGTGCCAGCAGCCAAGGGGGTGGGGTGCGAGAGACCCAGTACTTC. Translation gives CASSQGGGVRETQYF.

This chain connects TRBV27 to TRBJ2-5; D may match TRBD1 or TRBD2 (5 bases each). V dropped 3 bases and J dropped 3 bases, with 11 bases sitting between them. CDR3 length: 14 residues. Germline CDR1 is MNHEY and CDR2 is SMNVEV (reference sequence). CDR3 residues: CASSFGGPEETQYF. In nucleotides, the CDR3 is TGTGCCAGCAGTTTTGGGGGACCAGAAGAGACCCAGTACTTC.

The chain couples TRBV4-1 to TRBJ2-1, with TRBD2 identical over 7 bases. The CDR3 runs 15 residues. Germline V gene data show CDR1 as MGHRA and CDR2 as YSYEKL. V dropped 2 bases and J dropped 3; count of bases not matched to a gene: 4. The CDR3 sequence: CASSQPGLYYNEQFF. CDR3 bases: TGCGCCAGCAGCCAACCGGGACTATACTACAATGAGCAGTTCTTC.

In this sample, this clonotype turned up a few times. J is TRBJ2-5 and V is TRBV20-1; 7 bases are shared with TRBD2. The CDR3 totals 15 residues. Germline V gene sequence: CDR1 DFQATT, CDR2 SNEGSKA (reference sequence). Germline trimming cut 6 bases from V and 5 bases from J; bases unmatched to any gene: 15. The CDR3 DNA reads TGCAGTGCAAGCCAGGCGGGAGCGCTCTTGGAGACCCAGTACTTC. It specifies CSASQAGALLETQYF.

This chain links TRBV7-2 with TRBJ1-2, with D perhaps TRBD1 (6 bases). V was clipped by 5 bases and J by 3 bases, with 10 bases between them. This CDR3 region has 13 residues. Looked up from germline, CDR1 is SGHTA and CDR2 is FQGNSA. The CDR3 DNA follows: TGTGCCAGCAGCCCAGGGGAATACTATGGCTACACCTTC. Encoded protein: CASSPGEYYGYTF.

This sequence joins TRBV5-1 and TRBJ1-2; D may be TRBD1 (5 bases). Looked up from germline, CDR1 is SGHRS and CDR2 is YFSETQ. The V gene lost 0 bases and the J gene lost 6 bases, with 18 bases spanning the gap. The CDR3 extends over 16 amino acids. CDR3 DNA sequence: TGCGCCAGCAGCTTGGAAGCCGCAGGGTCTATTCATGGCTACACCTTC. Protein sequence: CASSLEAAGSIHGYTF.

CDR3 residues: CASSDELAYNEQFF. The CDR3, as DNA: TGTGCCAGCAGTGATGAACTTGCTTACAATGAGCAGTTCTTC. The V gene is TRBV25-1, the J gene TRBJ2-1; D ambiguous. With 3 bases removed from V and 4 bases from J, the gap between germline ends came to 10 bases. CDR1 is MGHDK and CDR2 is SYGVNS in the germline V gene. This CDR3 contains 14 residues.

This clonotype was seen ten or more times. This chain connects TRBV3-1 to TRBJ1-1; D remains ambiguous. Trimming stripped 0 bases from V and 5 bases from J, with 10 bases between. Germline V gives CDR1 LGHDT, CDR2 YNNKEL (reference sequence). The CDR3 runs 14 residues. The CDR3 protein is CASSQDLTGTEAFF. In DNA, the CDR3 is TGTGCCAGCAGCCAAGATTTGACCGGGACTGAAGCTTTCTTT.

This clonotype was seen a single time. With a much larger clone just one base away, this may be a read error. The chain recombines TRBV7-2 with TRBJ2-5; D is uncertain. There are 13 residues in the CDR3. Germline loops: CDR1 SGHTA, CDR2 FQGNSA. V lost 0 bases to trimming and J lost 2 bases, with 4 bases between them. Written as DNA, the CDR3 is TGTGCCAGCAGCTTAGCGGCACAAGAGACCCAGTACTTC. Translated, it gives CASSLAAQETQYF.

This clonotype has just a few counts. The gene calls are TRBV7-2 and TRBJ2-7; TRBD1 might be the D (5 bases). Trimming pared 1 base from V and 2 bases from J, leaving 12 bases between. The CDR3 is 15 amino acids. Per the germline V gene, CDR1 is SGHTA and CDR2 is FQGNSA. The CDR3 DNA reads TGTGCCAGCAGCTTAGATCGCGTCAGGGCCTACGAGCAGTACTTC. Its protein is CASSLDRVRAYEQYF.

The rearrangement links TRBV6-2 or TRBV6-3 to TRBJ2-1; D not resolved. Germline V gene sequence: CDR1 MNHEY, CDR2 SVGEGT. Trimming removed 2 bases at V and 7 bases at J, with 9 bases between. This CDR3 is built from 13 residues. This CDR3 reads CASSYAQSNEQFF. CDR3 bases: TGTGCCAGCAGTTACGCTCAGTCAAATGAGCAGTTCTTC.

CDR3 protein: CASSLARLAGADTQYF. The CDR3 DNA reads TGTGCCAGCAGCTTAGCGCGGCTAGCGGGAGCAGATACGCAGTATTTT. The gene calls are TRBV7-2 and TRBJ2-3; 10 bases match TRBD2. This CDR3 region has 16 residues. V trimming: 0 bases; J trimming: 4 bases; junction bases outside the gene matches: 4. Germline lookup yields CDR1 SGHTA and CDR2 FQGNSA.

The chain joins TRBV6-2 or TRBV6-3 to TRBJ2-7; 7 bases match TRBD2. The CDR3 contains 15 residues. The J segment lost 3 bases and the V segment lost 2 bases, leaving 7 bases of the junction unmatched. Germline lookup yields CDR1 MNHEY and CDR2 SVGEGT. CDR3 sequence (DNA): TGTGCCAGCAGTTACATGGGCGGGGGAGTCTACGAGCAGTACTTC. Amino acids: CASSYMGGGVYEQYF.